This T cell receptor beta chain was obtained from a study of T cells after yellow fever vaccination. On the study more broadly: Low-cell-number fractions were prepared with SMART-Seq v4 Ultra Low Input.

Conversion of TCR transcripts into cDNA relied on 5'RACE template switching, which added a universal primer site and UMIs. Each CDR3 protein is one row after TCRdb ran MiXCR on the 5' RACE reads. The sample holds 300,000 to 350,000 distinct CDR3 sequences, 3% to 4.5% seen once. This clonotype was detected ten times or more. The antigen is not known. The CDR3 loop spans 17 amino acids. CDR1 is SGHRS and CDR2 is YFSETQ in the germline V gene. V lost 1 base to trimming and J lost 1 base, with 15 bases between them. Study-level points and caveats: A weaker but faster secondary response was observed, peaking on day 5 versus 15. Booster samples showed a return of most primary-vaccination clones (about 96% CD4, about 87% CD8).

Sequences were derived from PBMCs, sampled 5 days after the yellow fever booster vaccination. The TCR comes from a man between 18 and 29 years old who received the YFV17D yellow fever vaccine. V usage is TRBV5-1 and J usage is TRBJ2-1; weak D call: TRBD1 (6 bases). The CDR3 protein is CASSLTLQGPSYNEQFF. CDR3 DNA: TGCGCCAGCAGCTTGACCCTACAGGGCCCATCCTACAATGAGCAGTTCTTC.